This TCR beta chain is from a study of T cell changes during pregnancy in multiple sclerosis. The V gene's germline CDR1 is SEHNR and CDR2 FQNEAQ (reference sequence). The CDR3 has 16 amino acids. Trimming left V 4 bases short and J 3 bases short, with 19 bases between. The repertoire was sequenced with immunoSEQ multiplex PCR; TCRdb's copy has only in-frame clones and lacks some. The data contain roughly 36,000 clones, 75% to 95% of them singletons. This TCR was recovered from a female donor with multiple sclerosis, enrolled in a pregnancy study. The sample consisted of CD8+ T cells from peripheral blood mononuclear cells, taken in the second trimester of pregnancy. The rearrangement uses TRBV7-9 and TRBJ2-7, with D perhaps TRBD2 (6 bases). CDR3 nucleotide sequence: TGTGCCAGCAGCTCCTTTATAGCGGAAGGCAGCTACGAGCAGTACTTC. Translating gives CASSSFIAEGSYEQYF. The full variable domain, completed using reference TRBV7-9 and TRBJ2-7, is DTGVSQNPRHKITKRGQNVTFRCDPISEHNRLYWYRQTLGQGPEFLTYFQNEAQLEKSRLLSDRFSAERPKGSFSTLEIQRTEQGDSAMYLCASSSFIAEGSYEQYFGPGTRLTVT.